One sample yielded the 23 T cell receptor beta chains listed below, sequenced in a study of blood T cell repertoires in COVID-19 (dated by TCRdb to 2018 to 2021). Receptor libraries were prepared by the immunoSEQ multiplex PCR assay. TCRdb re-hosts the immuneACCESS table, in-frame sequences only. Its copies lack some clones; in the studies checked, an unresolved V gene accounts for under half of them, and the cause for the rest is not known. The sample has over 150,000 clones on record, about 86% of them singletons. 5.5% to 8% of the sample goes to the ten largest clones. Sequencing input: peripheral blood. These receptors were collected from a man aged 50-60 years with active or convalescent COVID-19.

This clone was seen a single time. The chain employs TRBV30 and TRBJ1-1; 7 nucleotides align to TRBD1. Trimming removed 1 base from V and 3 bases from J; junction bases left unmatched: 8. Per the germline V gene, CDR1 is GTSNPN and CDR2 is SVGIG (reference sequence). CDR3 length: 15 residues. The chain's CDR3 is CAWSGRGRRDTEAFF. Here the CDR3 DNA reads TGTGCCTGGAGTGGAAGGGGGCGGCGAGACACTGAAGCTTTCTTT.

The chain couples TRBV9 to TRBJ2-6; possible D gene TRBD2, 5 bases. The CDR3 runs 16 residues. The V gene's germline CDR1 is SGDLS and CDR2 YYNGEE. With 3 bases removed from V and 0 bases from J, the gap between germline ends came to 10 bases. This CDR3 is CASSAGSLSGANVLTF. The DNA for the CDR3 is TGTGCCAGCAGCGCGGGGTCTCTCTCTGGGGCCAACGTCCTGACTTTC.

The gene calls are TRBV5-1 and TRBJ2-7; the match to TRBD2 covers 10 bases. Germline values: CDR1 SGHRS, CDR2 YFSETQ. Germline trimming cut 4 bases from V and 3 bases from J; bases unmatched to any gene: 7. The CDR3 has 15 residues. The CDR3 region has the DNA TGCGCCAGCAGCCGGTCCGGGACTAGCGACTACGAGCAGTACTTC. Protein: CASSRSGTSDYEQYF. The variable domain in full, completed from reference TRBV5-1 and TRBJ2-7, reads KAGVTQTPRYLIKTRGQQVTLSCSPISGHRSVSWYQQTPGQGLQFLFEYFSETQRNKGNFPGRFSGRQFSNSRSEMNVSTLELGDSALYLCASSRSGTSDYEQYFGPGTRLTVT.

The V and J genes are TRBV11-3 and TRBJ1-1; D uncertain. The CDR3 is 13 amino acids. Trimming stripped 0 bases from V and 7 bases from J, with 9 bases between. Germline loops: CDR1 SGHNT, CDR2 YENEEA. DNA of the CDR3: TGTGCCAGCAGCTTAGATATGAGGAATGAAGCTTTCTTT. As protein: CASSLDMRNEAFF.

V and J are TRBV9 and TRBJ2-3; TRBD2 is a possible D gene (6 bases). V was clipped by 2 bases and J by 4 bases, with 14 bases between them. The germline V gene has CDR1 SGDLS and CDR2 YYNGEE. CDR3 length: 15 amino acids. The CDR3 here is CASSVNGGVPDTQYF. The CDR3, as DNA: TGTGCCAGCAGCGTCAACGGAGGGGTGCCAGATACGCAGTATTTT.

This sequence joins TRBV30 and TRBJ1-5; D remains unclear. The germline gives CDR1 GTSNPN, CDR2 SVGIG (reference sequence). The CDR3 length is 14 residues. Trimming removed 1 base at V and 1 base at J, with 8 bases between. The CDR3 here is CAWSGGLSNQPQHF. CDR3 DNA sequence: TGTGCCTGGAGTGGAGGGTTAAGCAATCAGCCCCAGCATTTT.

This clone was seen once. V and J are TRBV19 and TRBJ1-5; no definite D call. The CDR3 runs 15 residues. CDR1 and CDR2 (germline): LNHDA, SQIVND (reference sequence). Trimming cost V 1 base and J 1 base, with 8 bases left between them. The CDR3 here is CASSIGYRSNQPQHF. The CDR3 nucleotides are TGTGCCAGTAGTATAGGGTACAGAAGCAATCAGCCCCAGCATTTT.

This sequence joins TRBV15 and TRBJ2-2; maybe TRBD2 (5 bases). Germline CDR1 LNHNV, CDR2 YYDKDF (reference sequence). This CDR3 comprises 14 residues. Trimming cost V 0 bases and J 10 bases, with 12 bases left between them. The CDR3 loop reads CATSRDWRVEELFF. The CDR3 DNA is TGTGCCACCAGCAGAGATTGGCGGGTTGAGGAGCTGTTTTTT.

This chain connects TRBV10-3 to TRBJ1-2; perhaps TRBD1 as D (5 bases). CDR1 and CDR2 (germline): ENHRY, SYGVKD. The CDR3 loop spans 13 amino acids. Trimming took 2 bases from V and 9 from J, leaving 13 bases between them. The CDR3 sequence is CAISELGGSSYTF. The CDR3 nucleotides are TGTGCCATCAGTGAGCTCGGGGGGTCAAGCTACACCTTC.

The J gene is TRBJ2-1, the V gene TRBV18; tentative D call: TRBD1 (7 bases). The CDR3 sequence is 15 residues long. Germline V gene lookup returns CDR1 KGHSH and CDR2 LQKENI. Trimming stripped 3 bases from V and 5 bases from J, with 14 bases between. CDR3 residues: CASSPRTRGDNEQFF. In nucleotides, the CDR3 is TGTGCCAGCTCACCCCGGACCAGGGGGGACAATGAGCAGTTCTTC.

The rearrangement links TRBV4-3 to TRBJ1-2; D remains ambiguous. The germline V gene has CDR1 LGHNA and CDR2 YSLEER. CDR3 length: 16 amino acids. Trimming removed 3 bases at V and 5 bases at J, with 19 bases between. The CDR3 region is CASSQEPNSPLYGYTF. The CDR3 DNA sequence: TGCGCCAGCAGCCAGGAACCGAACAGCCCCTTATATGGCTACACCTTC.

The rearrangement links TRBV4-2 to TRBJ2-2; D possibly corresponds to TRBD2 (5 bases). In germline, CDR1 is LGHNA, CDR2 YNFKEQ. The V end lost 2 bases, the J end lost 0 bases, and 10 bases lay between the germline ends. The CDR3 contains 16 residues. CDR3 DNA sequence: TGTGCCAGCAGCCAAAGGAGGATTACGAACACCGGGGAGCTGTTTTTT. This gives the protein CASSQRRITNTGELFF.

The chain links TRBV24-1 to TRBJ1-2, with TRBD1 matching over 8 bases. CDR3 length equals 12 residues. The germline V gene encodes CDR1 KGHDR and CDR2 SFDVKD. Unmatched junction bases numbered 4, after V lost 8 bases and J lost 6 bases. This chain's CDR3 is CATKQGDDGYTF. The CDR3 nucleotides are TGTGCCACCAAACAGGGGGACGATGGCTACACCTTC.

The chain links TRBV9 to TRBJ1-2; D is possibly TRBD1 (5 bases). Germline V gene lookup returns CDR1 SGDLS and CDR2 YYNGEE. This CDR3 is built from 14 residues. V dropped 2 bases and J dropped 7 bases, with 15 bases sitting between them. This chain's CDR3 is CASSVIANGAGYTF. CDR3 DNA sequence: TGTGCCAGCAGCGTTATTGCGAATGGGGCTGGCTACACCTTC.

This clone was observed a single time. The DNA of the CDR3 is TGTGCCAGCAGTCCCGGGACTAGCGACTACGAGCAGTACTTC. Translation gives CASSPGTSDYEQYF. The rearrangement uses TRBV6-2 or TRBV6-3 and TRBJ2-7, with 10 bases that match TRBD2. The CDR3 runs to 14 residues. CDR1 MNHEY and CDR2 SVGEGT come from the germline V gene. Trimming removed 5 bases from V and 3 bases from J; junction bases left unmatched: 4.

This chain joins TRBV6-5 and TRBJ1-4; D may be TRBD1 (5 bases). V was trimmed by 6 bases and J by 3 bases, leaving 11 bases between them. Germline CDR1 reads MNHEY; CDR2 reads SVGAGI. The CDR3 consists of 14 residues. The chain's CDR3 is CASRPPTANEKLFF. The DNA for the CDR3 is TGTGCCAGCAGACCGCCGACAGCTAATGAAAAACTGTTTTTT.

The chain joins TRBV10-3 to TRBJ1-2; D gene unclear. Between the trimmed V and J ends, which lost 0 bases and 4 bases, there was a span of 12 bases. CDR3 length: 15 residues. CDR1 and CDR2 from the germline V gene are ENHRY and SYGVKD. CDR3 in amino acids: CAISESLGRAYGYTF. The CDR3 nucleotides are TGTGCCATCAGTGAGTCTCTAGGGAGGGCCTATGGCTACACCTTC.

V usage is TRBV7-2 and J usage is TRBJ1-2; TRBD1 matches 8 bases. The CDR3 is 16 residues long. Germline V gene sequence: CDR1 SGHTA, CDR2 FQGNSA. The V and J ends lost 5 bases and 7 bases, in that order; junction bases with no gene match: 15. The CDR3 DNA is TGTGCCAGCAGCAAACCACAGGGGGATACTTTCCCTGGCTACACCTTC. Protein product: CASSKPQGDTFPGYTF.

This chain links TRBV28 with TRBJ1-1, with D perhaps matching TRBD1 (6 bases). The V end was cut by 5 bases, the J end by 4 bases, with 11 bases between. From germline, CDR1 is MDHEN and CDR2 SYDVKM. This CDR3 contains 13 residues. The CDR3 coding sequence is TGTGCCAGCAGTATTCAAGGGGGCACTGAAGCTTTCTTT. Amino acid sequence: CASSIQGGTEAFF.

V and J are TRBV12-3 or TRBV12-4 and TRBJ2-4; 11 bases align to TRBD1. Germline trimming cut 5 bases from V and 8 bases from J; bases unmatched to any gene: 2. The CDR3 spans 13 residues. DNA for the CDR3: TGTGCCAGCAGTGGACAGGGGGCTTACATTCAGTACTTC. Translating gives CASSGQGAYIQYF.

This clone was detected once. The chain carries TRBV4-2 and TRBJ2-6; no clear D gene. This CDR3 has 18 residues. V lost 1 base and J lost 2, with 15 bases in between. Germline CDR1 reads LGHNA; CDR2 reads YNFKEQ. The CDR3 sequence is CASSQVVDSRAGANVLTF. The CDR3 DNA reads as TGTGCCAGCAGCCAAGTTGTAGACTCCCGCGCTGGGGCCAACGTCCTGACTTTC.

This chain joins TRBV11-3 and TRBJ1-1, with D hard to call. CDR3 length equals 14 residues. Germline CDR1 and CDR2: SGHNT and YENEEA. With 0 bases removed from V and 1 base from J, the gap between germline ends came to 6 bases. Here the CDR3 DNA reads TGTGCCAGCAGCTTAGACCCGGGGAACACTGAAGCTTTCTTT. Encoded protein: CASSLDPGNTEAFF.

Here the CDR3 reads CASRRTGDSYEQYF. The DNA of the CDR3 is TGTGCCAGCAGAAGGACAGGGGATTCCTACGAGCAGTACTTC. The rearrangement uses TRBV11-2 and TRBJ2-7; 9 bases are shared with TRBD1. V lost 6 bases, J lost 1 base, and 4 bases stayed unmatched. This CDR3 spans 14 amino acids. Germline CDR1 and CDR2: SGHAT and FQNNGV.